This TCR beta chain came from a study of shared clonotypes between healthy human individuals. Study-level background: A donor's plate count was three for CD4 naive and three for CD4 memory; CD8 naive had two and CD8 memory one.

As originally analysed: ImmunoSEQ yielded junction-only sequences lacking quality scores, so filtering differed. Method: immunoSEQ multiplex PCR; TCRdb's copy keeps in-frame clones and lacks some. The V and J calls and clone size are taken from that table; D and trimming were inferred from the DNA. The profile shows 950,000 to 1,200,000 clones, around 77% of them singletons. The junction had 6 bases not matched to a gene; V was cut back by 0 bases and J by 0 bases. The CDR3 sequence is 17 residues long. The germline CDR1 and CDR2 sequences are SGHRS and YFSETQ. Sequences were obtained from memory CD4+ T cells from PBMCs. Subset: CD45RA-negative fraction. This TCR was recovered from a man aged 18 to 29 in good health. Some clones in this sample may be carry-over from other donors' samples. The genes are TRBV5-1 and TRBJ2-1; 7 positions match TRBD2. The CDR3 nucleotides read TGCGCCAGCAGCTTGGCCCCAGCGGGGAGCTCCTACAATGAGCAGTTCTTC. It yields the protein CASSLAPAGSSYNEQFF.